Below, 10 T cell receptor beta chains from the same sample are listed, as sequenced in a study of T-cell memory formation after mild COVID-19. A single record per CDR3 protein comes from TCRdb applying MiXCR to the 5' RACE reads. The repertoire holds more than 150,000 distinct CDR3 sequences, with 20% to 25% as singletons. The sample was PBMCs or a T cell subset sorted from them (not recorded which). These receptors were obtained from an adult woman who had mild COVID-19 (a few samples of this study predate the infection). Cell type and time point are not known.

This chain links TRBV12-3 or TRBV12-4 with TRBJ1-2; D is possibly TRBD1 (6 bases). The CDR3 is 13 amino acids. Trimming removed 6 bases at V and 4 bases at J, with 12 bases between. The DNA for the CDR3 is TGTGCCAGCAGACCGGACAGTAGCTATGGCTACACCTTC. It translates to CASRPDSSYGYTF.

The chain recombines TRBV9 with TRBJ1-1; tentatively, D is TRBD1 (6 bases). CDR1 and CDR2 (germline): SGDLS, YYNGEE. The CDR3 length is 15 residues. Trimming removed 0 bases at V and 4 bases at J, with 13 bases between. The CDR3 coding sequence is TGTGCCAGCAGCGTAGGACCGGGGGCCTTCACTGAAGCTTTCTTT. The encoded protein is CASSVGPGAFTEAFF.

The chain couples TRBV20-1 to TRBJ2-7, with TRBD2 matching over 9 bases. The J segment lost 5 bases and the V segment lost 6 bases, leaving 5 bases of the junction unmatched. CDR1 is DFQATT and CDR2 is SNEGSKA in the germline V gene (reference sequence). The length of the CDR3 is 12 residues. CDR3 sequence: CSARGGDNEQYF. The CDR3 nucleotides are TGCAGTGCCCGCGGGGGGGATAACGAGCAGTACTTC.

V and J are TRBV2 and TRBJ2-1; no reliable D call. CDR1 and CDR2 (germline): SNHLY, FYNNEI. The length of the CDR3 is 13 residues. Trimming left V 0 bases short and J 10 bases short, with 10 bases between. In DNA, the CDR3 is TGTGCCAGCAGTGAAGCTGGGCACTTGGAGCAGTTCTTC. Its translation: CASSEAGHLEQFF.

The DNA for the CDR3 is TGTGCCAGCAGCTTCTCTTGGGGCAACTACGAGCAGTACTTC. It translates to CASSFSWGNYEQYF. The chain uses TRBV5-6 and TRBJ2-7, with D possibly TRBD1 on 5 matching bases. Germline lookup yields CDR1 SGHDT and CDR2 YYEEEE. The CDR3 is 14 amino acids. V was shortened by 2 bases and J by 3 bases, with 12 bases between the two germline ends. Filled out from reference TRBV5-6 and TRBJ2-7, the complete variable domain reads DAGVTQSPTHLIKTRGQQVTLRCSPKSGHDTVSWYQQALGQGPQFIFQYYEEEERQRGNFPDRFSGHQFPNYSSELNVNALLLGDSALYLCASSFSWGNYEQYFGPGTRLTVT.

The chain uses TRBV6-5 and TRBJ1-3; D remains ambiguous. Trimming took off 7 bases at V and 1 base at J, with 2 bases between the two ends. Per the germline V gene, CDR1 is MNHEY and CDR2 is SVGAGI. The CDR3 contains 11 residues. The CDR3 sequence is CASISGNTIYF. The CDR3 coding sequence is TGTGCCAGCATATCTGGAAACACCATATATTTT.

This clonotype was counted only a few times. The chain carries TRBV25-1 and TRBJ2-2; D is ambiguous. The V end was cut by 3 bases, the J end by 4 bases, with 6 bases between. Germline CDR1 MGHDK, CDR2 SYGVNS. The CDR3 is made up of 13 amino acids. CDR3 amino acids: CASSDYVTGELFF. CDR3 sequence (DNA): TGTGCCAGCAGTGATTATGTCACCGGGGAGCTGTTTTTT. Combining the CDR3 with reference TRBV25-1 and TRBJ2-2 gives the whole variable domain EADIYQTPRYLVIGTGKKITLECSQTMGHDKMYWYQQDPGMELHLIHYSYGVNSTEKGDLSSESTVSRIRTEHFPLTLESARPSHTSQYLCASSDYVTGELFFGEGSRLTVL.

This clonotype has a handful of counts. J is TRBJ2-7 and V is TRBV6-1; D is perhaps TRBD2 (6 bases). The germline V and J ends were trimmed by 2 bases and 5 bases, with 22 bases remaining between them. In germline, CDR1 is MNHNS, CDR2 SASEGT. This CDR3 comprises 17 residues. The CDR3 region has the DNA TGTGCCAGCAGTGAACAAGGGAGGTACAGAGGAGACCACGAGCAGTACTTC. This translates into CASSEQGRYRGDHEQYF.

The chain couples TRBV24-1 to TRBJ2-1; the match to TRBD2 covers 9 bases. The CDR3 is made up of 16 amino acids. V was pared by 3 bases and J by 9 bases, with 11 bases of the junction left unmatched. From germline, CDR1 is KGHDR and CDR2 SFDVKD. CDR3 nucleotide sequence: TGTGCCACCAGTGATCCAAGGACTAGCGCTTTCACTGAGCAGTTCTTC. Its protein product is CATSDPRTSAFTEQFF.

In its sample, this clonotype was seen a few times. CDR3 coding DNA: TGTGCCAGCAGCTCCAGGACAGCCGTGAACACTGAAGCTTTCTTT. Its protein is CASSSRTAVNTEAFF. This chain joins TRBV11-2 and TRBJ1-1; possible D gene TRBD1, 6 bases. Germline V gene data show CDR1 as SGHAT and CDR2 as FQNNGV. The CDR3 is made up of 15 amino acids. Trimming stripped 4 bases from V and 0 bases from J, with 12 bases between.